One TCR beta chain is described in this entry. This sample stems from a study of blood T cells in healthy people across ages. Germline V lookup: CDR1 SQVTM, CDR2 ANQGSEA. Trimming took off 7 bases at V and 0 bases at J, with 22 bases between the two ends. This CDR3 contains 17 residues. A sample-barcoded 5' primer and a J-beta primer mix were used in a second PCR of roughly 7 to 11 cycles. TCRdb re-analysed the 5' RACE reads in MiXCR, keeping a single row per CDR3 protein. This sample has about 1 million distinct CDR3 sequences, with around 43% found just once. The chain has TRBV29-1 and TRBJ1-5; TRBD1 might be the D (5 bases). This TCR came from a woman in her sixties in good health. The source material was blood. The CDR3 DNA is TGCAGCGGACGACTAGAGGCGGGGGGTGGTAGCAATCAGCCCCAGCATTTT. Its translation: CSGRLEAGGGSNQPQHF.